This TCR beta chain was found in a study of blood T cell repertoires in COVID-19. Germline loops: CDR1 GTSNPN, CDR2 SVGIG (reference sequence). This CDR3 contains 15 residues. Trimming took off 3 bases at V and 7 bases at J, with 18 bases between the two ends. Only in-frame clones appear in the TCRdb table, and some are missing; sequencing was by immunoSEQ multiplex PCR. The sample has approximately 250,000 clones, less than 90% seen once; the top ten hold 1.5%. Input material: peripheral blood. This sequence originates from a middle-aged woman who had recovered from COVID-19. V and J are TRBV30 and TRBJ1-4; D might be TRBD1 (5 bases). CDR3 loop: CAWRPGGEGVEKLFF. The CDR3 DNA reads TGTGCCTGGAGACCGGGGGGGGAGGGAGTTGAAAAACTGTTTTTT.